These 17 T cell receptor beta chains were sequenced from one sample in a study of blood T cell repertoires in COVID-19. Data came from immunoSEQ multiplex PCR; TCRdb stores just in-frame clones and leaves some out. This sample yields approximately 300,000 clones, of which about 90% are seen a single time; 1.5% to 2% belongs to the top ten. The sample comprised peripheral blood. These receptors all come from a woman aged 30 to 39 with COVID-19, enrolled during active disease.

The CDR3, as DNA: TGTGCCAGCACCCACGGGGGGAAAGAGACCCAGTACTTC. Protein sequence: CASTHGGKETQYF. The chain links TRBV5-4 to TRBJ2-5, with 7 positions matching TRBD2. With V trimmed by 6 bases and J by 3 bases, 5 bases remained unmatched. Germline lookup yields CDR1 SGHNT and CDR2 YYREEE (reference sequence). The CDR3 extends over 13 amino acids.

The rearrangement joins TRBV19 to TRBJ1-5; 10 nucleotides line up with TRBD1. The germline V gene encodes CDR1 LNHDA and CDR2 SQIVND (reference sequence). CDR3 length: 16 residues. V shed 4 bases and J 6 bases; nucleotides not matched to a gene: 9. The CDR3 nucleotides read TGTGCCAGTAGTAACCTCCCGGGACAGGGGCTTCAGCCCCAGCATTTT. It codes for CASSNLPGQGLQPQHF.

This chain joins TRBV6-6 and TRBJ2-7, with a weak D call TRBD1 (5 bases). This CDR3 region has 15 residues. V lost 2 bases, J lost 0 bases, and 11 bases lay in between. Germline lookup yields CDR1 MNHNY and CDR2 SVGAGI (reference sequence). CDR3 coding DNA: TGTGCCAGCAGTTACGTAGGGGTGGGCTCCTACGAGCAGTACTTC. Protein product: CASSYVGVGSYEQYF.

The J gene is TRBJ1-2, the V gene TRBV15; 7 bases map to TRBD1. Looked up from germline, CDR1 is LNHNV and CDR2 is YYDKDF (reference sequence). With V trimmed by 5 bases and J by 1 base, 7 bases remained unmatched. This CDR3 region has 15 residues. This chain's CDR3 is CATSGGTVINYGYTF. Here the CDR3 DNA reads TGTGCCACCAGCGGCGGGACAGTGATTAACTATGGCTACACCTTC.

V gene TRBV10-1 combines with J gene TRBJ2-2; D remains unclear. Looked up from germline, CDR1 is WNHNN and CDR2 is SYGVQD (reference sequence). Trimming cost V 5 bases and J 7 bases, with 11 bases left between them. The CDR3 sequence is 13 residues long. The CDR3 sequence is CASSTNSGGELFF. DNA for the CDR3: TGCGCCAGCAGTACCAACTCTGGCGGGGAGCTGTTTTTT.

This clone was found a few times. The chain carries TRBV29-1 and TRBJ1-2; D call uncertain. There are 12 residues in the CDR3. Trimming shortened V by 4 bases and J by 3 bases, and 9 bases separated the two germline ends. Germline V gives CDR1 SQVTM, CDR2 ANQGSEA. For the CDR3, the DNA is TGCAGCGTTGCCCTCCGGGACTATGGCTACACCTTC. Amino acid sequence: CSVALRDYGYTF. The entire variable domain, with the rest obtained from reference TRBV29-1 and TRBJ1-2, is as follows: SAVISQKPSRDICQRGTSLTIQCQVDSQVTMMFWYRQQPGQSLTLIATANQGSEATYESGFVIDKFPISRPNLTFSTLTVSNMSPEDSSIYLCSVALRDYGYTFGSGTRLTVV.

In its sample, this clone was seen a few times. This chain links TRBV7-8 with TRBJ1-4, with 7 bases lining up with TRBD1. The V gene end was trimmed by 5 bases and the J gene end by 4 bases; junction bases not matched to a gene: 7. Germline V gene data show CDR1 as SGHVS and CDR2 as FQNEAQ. The CDR3 spans 15 residues. Here the CDR3 DNA reads TGTGCCAGCAGCGAAGACAGGGTCCATAATGAAAAACTGTTTTTT. The encoded protein is CASSEDRVHNEKLFF.

The V and J genes are TRBV2 and TRBJ1-2; perhaps TRBD1 as D (6 bases). V was clipped by 3 bases and J by 3 bases, with 11 bases between them. This CDR3 is 14 amino acids long. Germline CDR1 SNHLY, CDR2 FYNNEI. The CDR3 coding sequence is TGTGCCAGCAGTGAGGACAGAAGCGACTATGGCTACACCTTC. Residues: CASSEDRSDYGYTF.

A word on this clone: Distinct nucleotide sequences in the sample also encode this CDR3. The chain recombines TRBV7-2 with TRBJ1-5; TRBD1 is a possible D gene (5 bases). Per the germline V gene, CDR1 is SGHTA and CDR2 is FQGNSA. The V and J ends lost 5 bases and 4 bases respectively, with 12 bases between them. CDR3 length equals 14 residues. This CDR3 is CASSPRGGNQPQHF. CDR3 nucleotide sequence: TGTGCCAGCAGCCCCCGGGGGGGGAATCAGCCCCAGCATTTT.

The V gene is TRBV5-1, the J gene TRBJ2-3, with 11 bases lining up with TRBD2. Germline CDR1 is SGHRS and CDR2 is YFSETQ. With V trimmed by 2 bases and J by 6 bases, 5 bases remained unmatched. The CDR3 extends over 15 amino acids. Here the CDR3 DNA reads TGCGCCAGCAGCTTTTATAGCGGGGGGGCTGATACGCAGTATTTT. Its protein is CASSFYSGGADTQYF.

This chain connects TRBV11-3 to TRBJ2-7; the match to TRBD1 covers 7 bases. In germline, CDR1 is SGHNT, CDR2 YENEEA. The CDR3 is 14 residues long. J was trimmed by 2 bases and V by 4 bases; bases with no gene match: 5. CDR3 amino acids: CASSWPGQPYEQYF. The CDR3 region has the DNA TGTGCCAGCAGCTGGCCGGGACAGCCCTACGAGCAGTACTTC.

The rearrangement joins TRBV21-1 to TRBJ1-2; the DNA was not compared with TRBD1, the D call given in the table. TRBV21-1 is a documented pseudogene. The CDR3 spans 15 residues. The CDR3, as DNA: TGTGCCAGCAGCAACCCCATTTCCCAAAACTATGGCTACACCTTC. Its translation is CASSNPISQNYGYTF.

V and J are TRBV19 and TRBJ1-3; 7 bases fit TRBD1. Germline V gene sequence: CDR1 LNHDA, CDR2 SQIVND (reference sequence). CDR3 size: 14 residues. Trimming took 5 bases from V and 0 from J; bases not matched to a gene: 1. This CDR3 is CASSWDSSGNTIYF. The CDR3, as DNA: TGTGCCAGTAGTTGGGACAGCTCTGGAAACACCATATATTTT.

This rearrangement joins TRBV6-1 to TRBJ1-2, with D tentatively TRBD1 (6 bases). V lost 0 bases and J 5 bases, leaving 13 bases between the germline ends. The CDR3 totals 15 residues. From germline, CDR1 is MNHNS and CDR2 SASEGT. The CDR3 bases are TGTGCCAGCAGTGAAGCGCGAGGGGGAAGGTATGGCTACACCTTC. Its translation is CASSEARGGRYGYTF.

The genes are TRBV6-5 and TRBJ2-7, with TRBD1 as a possible D gene (7 bases). Germline V lookup: CDR1 MNHEY, CDR2 SVGAGI. The CDR3 spans 14 residues. Deletions cut 6 bases from V and 4 bases from J, with 16 bases between. CDR3 in amino acids: CASRMGGQPYEQYV. The CDR3, as DNA: TGTGCCAGCAGGATGGGGGGACAGCCTTACGAGCAGTACGTC.

The chain combines TRBV28 with TRBJ1-3; 7 bases map to TRBD1. In germline, CDR1 is MDHEN, CDR2 SYDVKM. J lost 0 bases, V lost 3 bases, and 2 bases had no gene match. CDR3 length: 15 amino acids. CDR3 in amino acids: CASSLWDSSGNTIYF. The CDR3, as DNA: TGTGCCAGCAGTTTGTGGGACAGCTCTGGAAACACCATATATTTT.

This chain uses TRBV5-1 with TRBJ2-2, with 9 bases aligning to TRBD2. The CDR3 contains 16 residues. V shed 4 bases and J 5 bases; nucleotides not matched to a gene: 9. The V gene's germline CDR1 is SGHRS and CDR2 YFSETQ. CDR3 residues: CASSLIAGVGTGELFF. CDR3 sequence (DNA): TGCGCCAGCAGCCTAATAGCGGGGGTTGGTACCGGGGAGCTGTTTTTT. Variable domain in full (rest from reference TRBV5-1 and TRBJ2-2): KAGVTQTPRYLIKTRGQQVTLSCSPISGHRSVSWYQQTPGQGLQFLFEYFSETQRNKGNFPGRFSGRQFSNSRSEMNVSTLELGDSALYLCASSLIAGVGTGELFFGEGSRLTVL.